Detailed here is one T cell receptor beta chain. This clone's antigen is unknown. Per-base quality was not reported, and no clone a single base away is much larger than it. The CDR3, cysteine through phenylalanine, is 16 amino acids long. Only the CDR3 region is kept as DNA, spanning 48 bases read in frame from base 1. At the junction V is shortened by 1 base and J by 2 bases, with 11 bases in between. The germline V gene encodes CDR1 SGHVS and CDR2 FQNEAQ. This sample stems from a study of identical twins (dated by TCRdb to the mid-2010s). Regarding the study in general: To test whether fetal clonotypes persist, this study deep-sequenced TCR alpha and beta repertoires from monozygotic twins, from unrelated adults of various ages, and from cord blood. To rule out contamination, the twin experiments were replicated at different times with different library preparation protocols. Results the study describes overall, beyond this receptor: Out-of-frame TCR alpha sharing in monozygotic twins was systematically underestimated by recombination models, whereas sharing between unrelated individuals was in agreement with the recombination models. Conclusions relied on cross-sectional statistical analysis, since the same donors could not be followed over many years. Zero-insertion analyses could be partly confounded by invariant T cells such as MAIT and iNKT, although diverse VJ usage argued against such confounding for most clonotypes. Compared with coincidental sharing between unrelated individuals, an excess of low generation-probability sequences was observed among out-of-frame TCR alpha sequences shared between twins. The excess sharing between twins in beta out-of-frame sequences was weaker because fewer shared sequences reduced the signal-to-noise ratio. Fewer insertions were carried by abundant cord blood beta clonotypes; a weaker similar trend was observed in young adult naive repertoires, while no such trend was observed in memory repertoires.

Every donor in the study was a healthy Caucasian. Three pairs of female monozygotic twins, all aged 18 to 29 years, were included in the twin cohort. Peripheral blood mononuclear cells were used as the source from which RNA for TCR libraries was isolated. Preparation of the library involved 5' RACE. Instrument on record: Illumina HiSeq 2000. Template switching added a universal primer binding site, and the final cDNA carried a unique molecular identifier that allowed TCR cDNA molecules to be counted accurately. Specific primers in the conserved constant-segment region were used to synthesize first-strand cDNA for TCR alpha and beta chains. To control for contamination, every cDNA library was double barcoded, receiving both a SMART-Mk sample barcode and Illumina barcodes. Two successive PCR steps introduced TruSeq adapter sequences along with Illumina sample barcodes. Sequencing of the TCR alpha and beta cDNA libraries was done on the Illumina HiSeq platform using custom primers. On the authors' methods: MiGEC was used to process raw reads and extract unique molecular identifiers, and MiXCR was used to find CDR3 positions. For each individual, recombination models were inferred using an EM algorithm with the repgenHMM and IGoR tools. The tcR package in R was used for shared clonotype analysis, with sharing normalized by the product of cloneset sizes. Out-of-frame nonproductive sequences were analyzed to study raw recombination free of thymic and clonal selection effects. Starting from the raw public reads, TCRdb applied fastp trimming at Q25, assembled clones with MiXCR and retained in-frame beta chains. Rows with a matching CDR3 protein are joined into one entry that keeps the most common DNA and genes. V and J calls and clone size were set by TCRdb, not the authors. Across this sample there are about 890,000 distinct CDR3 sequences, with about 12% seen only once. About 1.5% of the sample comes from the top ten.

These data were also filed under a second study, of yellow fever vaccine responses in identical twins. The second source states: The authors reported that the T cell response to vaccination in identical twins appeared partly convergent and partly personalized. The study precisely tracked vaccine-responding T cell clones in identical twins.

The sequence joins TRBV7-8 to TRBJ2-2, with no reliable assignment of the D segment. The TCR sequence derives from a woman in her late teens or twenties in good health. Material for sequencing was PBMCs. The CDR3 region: CASSLEWSTNTGELFF. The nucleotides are TGTGCCAGCAGCTTAGAATGGTCTACCAACACCGGGGAGCTGTTTTTT.